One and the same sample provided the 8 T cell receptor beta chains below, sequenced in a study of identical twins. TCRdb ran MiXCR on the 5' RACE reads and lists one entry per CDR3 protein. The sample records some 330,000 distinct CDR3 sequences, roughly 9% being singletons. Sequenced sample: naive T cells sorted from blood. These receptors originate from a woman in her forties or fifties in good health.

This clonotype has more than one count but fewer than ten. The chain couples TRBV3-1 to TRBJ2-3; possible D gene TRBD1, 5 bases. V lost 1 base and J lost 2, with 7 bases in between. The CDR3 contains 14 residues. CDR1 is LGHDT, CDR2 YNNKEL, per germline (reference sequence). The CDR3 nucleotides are TGTGCCAGCAGCCAAGGACAGACCACAGATACGCAGTATTTT. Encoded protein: CASSQGQTTDTQYF.

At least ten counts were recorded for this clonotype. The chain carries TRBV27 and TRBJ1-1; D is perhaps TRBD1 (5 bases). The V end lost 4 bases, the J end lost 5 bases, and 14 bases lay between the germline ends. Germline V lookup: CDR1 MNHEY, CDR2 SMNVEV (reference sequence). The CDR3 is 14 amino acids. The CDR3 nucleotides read TGTGCCAGCAGTTCCTGGGTTGGGGGTACTGAAGCTTTCTTT. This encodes CASSSWVGGTEAFF.

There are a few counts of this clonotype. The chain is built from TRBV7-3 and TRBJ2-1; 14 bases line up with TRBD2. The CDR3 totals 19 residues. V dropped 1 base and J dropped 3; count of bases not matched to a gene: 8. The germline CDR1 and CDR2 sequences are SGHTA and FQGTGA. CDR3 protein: CASSLMGLAGVSLYNEQFF. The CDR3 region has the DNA TGTGCCAGCAGCTTAATGGGACTAGCGGGAGTGTCCCTCTACAATGAGCAGTTCTTC.

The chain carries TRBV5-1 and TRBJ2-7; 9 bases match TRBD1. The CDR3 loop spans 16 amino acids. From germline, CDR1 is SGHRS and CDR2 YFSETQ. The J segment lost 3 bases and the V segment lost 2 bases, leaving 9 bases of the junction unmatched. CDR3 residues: CASSFGPRTGDYEQYF. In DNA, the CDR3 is TGCGCCAGCAGCTTTGGGCCCAGGACAGGGGACTACGAGCAGTACTTC.

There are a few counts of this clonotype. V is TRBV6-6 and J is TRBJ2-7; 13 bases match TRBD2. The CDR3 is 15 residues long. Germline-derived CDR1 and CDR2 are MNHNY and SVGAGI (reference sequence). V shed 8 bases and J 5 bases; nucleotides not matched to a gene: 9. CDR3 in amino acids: CASRELAGGPNEQYF. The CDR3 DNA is TGTGCCAGCCGAGAACTAGCGGGAGGGCCCAACGAGCAGTACTTC.

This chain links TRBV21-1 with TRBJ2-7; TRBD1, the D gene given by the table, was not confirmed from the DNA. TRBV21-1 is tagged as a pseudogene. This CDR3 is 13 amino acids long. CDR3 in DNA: TGTGCCACCGGGGGGAGGGGGCGCCTCGAGCAGTACGTC. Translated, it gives CATGGRGRLEQYV.

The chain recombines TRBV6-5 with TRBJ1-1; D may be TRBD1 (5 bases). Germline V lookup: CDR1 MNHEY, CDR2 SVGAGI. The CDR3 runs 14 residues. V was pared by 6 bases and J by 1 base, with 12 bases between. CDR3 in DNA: TGTGCCAGCAGCCCGGGACGGGGGAACACTGAAGCTTTCTTT. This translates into CASSPGRGNTEAFF.

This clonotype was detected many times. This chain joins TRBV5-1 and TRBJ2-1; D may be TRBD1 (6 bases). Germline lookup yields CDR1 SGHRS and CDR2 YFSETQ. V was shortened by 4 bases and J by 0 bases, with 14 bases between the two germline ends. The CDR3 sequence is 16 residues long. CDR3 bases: TGCGCCAGCAGCCTAGGGGGTGCAAGCTCCTACAATGAGCAGTTCTTC. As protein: CASSLGGASSYNEQFF. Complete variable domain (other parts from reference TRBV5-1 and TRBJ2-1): KAGVTQTPRYLIKTRGQQVTLSCSPISGHRSVSWYQQTPGQGLQFLFEYFSETQRNKGNFPGRFSGRQFSNSRSEMNVSTLELGDSALYLCASSLGGASSYNEQFFGPGTRLTVL.